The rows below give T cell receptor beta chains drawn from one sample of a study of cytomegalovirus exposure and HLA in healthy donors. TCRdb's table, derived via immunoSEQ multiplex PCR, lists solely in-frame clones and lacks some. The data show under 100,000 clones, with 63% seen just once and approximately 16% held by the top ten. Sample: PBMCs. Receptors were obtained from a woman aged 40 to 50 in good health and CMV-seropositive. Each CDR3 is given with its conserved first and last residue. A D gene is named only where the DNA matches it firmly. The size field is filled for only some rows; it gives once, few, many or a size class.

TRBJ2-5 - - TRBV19 TGTGCCAGTAGTACTTCCGCCGGGGAGACCCAGTACTTC CASSTSAGETQYF
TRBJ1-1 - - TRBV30 TGTGCCTGGAGAGGGGCGGGGGGAGCTTTCTTT CAWRGAGGAFF
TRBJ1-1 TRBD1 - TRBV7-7 TGTGCCAGCAGCCCAACCATGACAGGGGAAGCTTTCTTT CASSPTMTGEAFF
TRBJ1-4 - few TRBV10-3 TGTGCCATCAGTGAGTCGGGAGGGATTAATGAAAAACTGTTTTTT CAISESGGINEKLFF
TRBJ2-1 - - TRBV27 TGTGCCAGCAGTTTTGAGCCGAGCTCCTACAATGAGCAGTTCTTC CASSFEPSSYNEQFF
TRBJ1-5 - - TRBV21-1 TGTGCCAGCAGCAAAGAGGGACAGGGCAATCAGCCCCAGCATTTT CASSKEGQGNQPQHF
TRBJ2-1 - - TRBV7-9 TGTGCCAGCGTCGGACAGCGCAATGAGCAGTTCTTC CASVGQRNEQFF
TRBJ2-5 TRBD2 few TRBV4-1 TGCGCCAGCAGCCTAACACCGCCGGGACTAGCTAGAGAGACCCAGTACTTC CASSLTPPGLARETQYF
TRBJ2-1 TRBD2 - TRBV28 TGTGCCAGCAGCCTTACAGCGGGAGGGTCTTTGGATGAGCAGTTCTTC CASSLTAGGSLDEQFF
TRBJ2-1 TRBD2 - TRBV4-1 TGCGCCAGCAGCCAGAGGTTGGCGGGAGGAGGGAGGTCCTACAATGAGCAGTTCTTC CASSQRLAGGGRSYNEQFF
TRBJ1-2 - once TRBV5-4 TGTGCCAGCAGCCGGGAGATCTATGGCTACACCTTC CASSREIYGYTF
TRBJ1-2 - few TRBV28 TGTGCCAGCAGCACAGGGTGGGATGGCTATGGCTACACCTTC CASSTGWDGYGYTF
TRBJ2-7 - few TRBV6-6 TGTGCCAGCTCAAACAGGGAAGGCGAGCAGTACTTC CASSNREGEQYF
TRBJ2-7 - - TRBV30 TGTGCCGCCGGACAGAGCCTTGGGGACGAGCAGTACTTC CAAGQSLGDEQYF
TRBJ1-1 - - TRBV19 TGTGCCAGTATGGAGGTAGCCGGTGCTTTCTTT CASMEVAGAFF
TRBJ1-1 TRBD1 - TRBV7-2 TGTGCCAGCAGCAGACAGGGGAACACTGAAGCTTTCTTT CASSRQGNTEAFF
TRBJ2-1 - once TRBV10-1 TGCGCCAGCAGGGTGGACAGCGACAATGAGCAGTTCTTC CASRVDSDNEQFF
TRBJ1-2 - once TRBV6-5 TGTGCCAGCAGTGCCCAGGACAGTAACTATGGCTACACCTTC CASSAQDSNYGYTF
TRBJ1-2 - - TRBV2 TGTGCCAGCAGTGTCCTTCGTTCAGGGGCTAACTATGGCTACACCTTC CASSVLRSGANYGYTF
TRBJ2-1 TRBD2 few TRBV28 TGTGCCAGCAGGGGGGGACTAGAGGTCAATGAGCAGTTCTTC CASRGGLEVNEQFF
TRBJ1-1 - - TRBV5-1 TGCGCCAGCAGCGCCGGACAGTACATGAACACTGAAGCTTTCTTT CASSAGQYMNTEAFF
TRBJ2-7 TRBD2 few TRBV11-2 TGTGCCAGCAGCTCCTATGGGGGGGGGTTGTACGAGCAGTACTTC CASSSYGGGLYEQYF
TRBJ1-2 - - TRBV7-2 TGTGCCAGCAGCCATAGACCCCTCGGACAGAGTAACTATGGCTACACCTTC CASSHRPLGQSNYGYTF
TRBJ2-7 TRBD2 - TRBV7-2 TGTGCCAGCAGCTCAGGGGCTAGCGGGGTGTACGAGCAGTACTTC CASSSGASGVYEQYF
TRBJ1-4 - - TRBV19 TGTGCCAGTAGTATAGACCTCAGGCCCGGTGAAAAACTGTTTTTT CASSIDLRPGEKLFF
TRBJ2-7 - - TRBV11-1 TGTGCCAGCACCTTCGTCTTCTACGAGCAGTACTTC CASTFVFYEQYF
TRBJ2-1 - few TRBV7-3 TGTGCCAGCAGTGCTAGGGGCAATGAGCAGTTCTTC CASSARGNEQFF
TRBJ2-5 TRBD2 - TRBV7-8 TGTGCCAGCCTTAGCGGGAGGGCCCGGGAGACCCAGTACTTC CASLSGRARETQYF
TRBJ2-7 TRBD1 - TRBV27 TGTGCCAGCAGTTGGACCGGGACAGGGAGATCCTACGAGCAGTACTTC CASSWTGTGRSYEQYF
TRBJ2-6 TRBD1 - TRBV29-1 TGCAGCGTTGGACAGGGCTCTGGGGCCAACGTCCTGACTTTC CSVGQGSGANVLTF
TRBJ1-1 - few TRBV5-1 TGCGCCAGCAGCACTGACAGGATGAACACTGAAGCTTTCTTT CASSTDRMNTEAFF
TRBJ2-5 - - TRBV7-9 TGTGCCAGCAGCTTACTGGAGACCCAGTACTTC CASSLLETQYF
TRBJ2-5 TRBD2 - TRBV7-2 TGTGCCAGCAGCTTTCAGGCGGGAGAAGGGGAGACCCAGTACTTC CASSFQAGEGETQYF
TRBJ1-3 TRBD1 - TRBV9 TGTGCCAGCAGCGGGGACAGGGCAAGTTCCTCTGGAAACACCATATATTTT CASSGDRASSSGNTIYF
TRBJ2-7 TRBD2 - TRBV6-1 TGTGCCAGCAGTGTGAAGATGGCTAGCGGCGAGCAGTACTTC CASSVKMASGEQYF
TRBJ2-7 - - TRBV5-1 TGCGCCAGCAGTTTGGGAATACTAGTTGTGGACGAGCAGTACTTC CASSLGILVVDEQYF
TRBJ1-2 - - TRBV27 TGTGCCAGCAGTTCAGGAGGACTTTATGGCTACACCTTC CASSSGGLYGYTF
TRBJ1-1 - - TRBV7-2 TGTGCCAGCAGCTTAGCGGGCGGGGAAGCTTTCTTT CASSLAGGEAFF
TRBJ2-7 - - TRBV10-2 TGCGCCAGCAGTCTTGCGGACGAGCAGTACTTC CASSLADEQYF
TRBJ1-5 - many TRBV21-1 TGTGCCAGCAGCTTTAGGGGGCTATTGGGCAGGGATCAGCCCCAGCATTTT CASSFRGLLGRDQPQHF
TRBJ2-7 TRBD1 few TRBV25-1 TGTGCCAGCACCCCGGGACAGACCTACGAGCAGTACTTC CASTPGQTYEQYF
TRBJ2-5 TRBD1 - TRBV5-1 TGCGCCAGCAGGAACGACAGGGTCGGCCAAGAGACCCAGTACTTC CASRNDRVGQETQYF
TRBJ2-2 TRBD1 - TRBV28 TGTGCCAGCAGTTCTATGGAGACAGGGATGGTCGGGGAGCTGTTTTTT CASSSMETGMVGELFF
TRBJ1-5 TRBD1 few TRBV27 TGTGCCAGCAGTACCCGACAGGGGATGGATCAGCCCCAGCATTTT CASSTRQGMDQPQHF
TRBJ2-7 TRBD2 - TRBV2 TGTGCCAGCAGTGAACTCGGACTAGCGGGAGGCGAGCAGTACTTC CASSELGLAGGEQYF
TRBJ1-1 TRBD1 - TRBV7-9 TGTGCCAGCAGCGACAGGGGGCTAGGGAAAACTGAAGCTTTCTTT CASSDRGLGKTEAFF
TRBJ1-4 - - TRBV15 TGTGCCACCAGCAGATCGGGGACATTCAGAACTAATGAAAAACTGTTTTTT CATSRSGTFRTNEKLFF
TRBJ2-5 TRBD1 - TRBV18 TGTGCCAGCTCACTTACGGGACAGAACGGGGAGACCCAGTACTTC CASSLTGQNGETQYF
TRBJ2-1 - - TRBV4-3 TGCGCCAGCAGCCAAGAACGGGAAGCGGGCCGCGAGCAGTTCTTC CASSQEREAGREQFF
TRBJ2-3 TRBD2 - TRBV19 TGTGCCAGTATTCGACCTAGCGGGAGGGCCTCATTT CASIRPSGRASF
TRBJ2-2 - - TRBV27 TGTGCCAGCACGTTATCGAGTCCCTACACCGGGGAGCTGTTTTTT CASTLSSPYTGELFF
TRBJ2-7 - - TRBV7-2 TGTGCCAGCAGCCCACCGGACAGAGGAGCCTACGAGCAGTACTTC CASSPPDRGAYEQYF
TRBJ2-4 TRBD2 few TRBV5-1 TGCGCCAGCAGCTCAGCCGGGACTAGTCAAAACATTCAGTACTTC CASSSAGTSQNIQYF
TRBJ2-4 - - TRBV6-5 TGTGCCAGCAGTTACGGCGACGCGGGAACCATTCAGTACTTC CASSYGDAGTIQYF
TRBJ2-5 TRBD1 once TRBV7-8 TGTGCCAGCAGCCGGGACAGGGAAGAGACCCAGTACTTC CASSRDREETQYF
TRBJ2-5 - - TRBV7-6 TGTGCCAGCAGCCACCGTCTTACGGAAGAGACCCAGTACTTC CASSHRLTEETQYF
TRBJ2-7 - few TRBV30 TGTGCCTGGAATAGTCACGAGCAGTACTTC CAWNSHEQYF
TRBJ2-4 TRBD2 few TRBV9 TGTGCCAGCAGCGTGGGGGGGGCCAAAAACATTCAGTACTTC CASSVGGAKNIQYF
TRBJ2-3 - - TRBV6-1 TGTGCCAGCAGTGAACTCTCAGGGGAGACAGATACGCAGTATTTT CASSELSGETDTQYF